This T cell receptor beta chain derives from a study of monozygotic twins with inflammatory bowel disease. The V gene's germline CDR1 is SGHAT and CDR2 FQDESV (reference sequence). The CDR3 runs 18 residues. During cDNA synthesis, UMIs that each contained a 6-nucleotide sample barcode were added by means of template switching. After re-calling the 5' RACE reads, TCRdb lists one entry per CDR3 protein, DNA absent. The sample yields approximately 340,000 distinct CDR3 sequences, of which the top ten take up approximately 2%. The clonotype comes from a human donor with ulcerative colitis or Crohn's disease, or a healthy co-twin of an affected twin (not recorded which). Sequenced sample: blood. J is TRBJ2-7 and V is TRBV11-1; TCRdb picks TRBD1, but there is no DNA to check that call. CDR3 protein: CASSLVFGIGKPTYEQYF.